The present T cell receptor beta chain was sequenced within a study of CD8 T cells in Susac syndrome. The wider study: Patients with Susac syndrome, at blood draw, were therapy-naive, on corticosteroids, or on intravenous immunoglobulin alone.

The authors reverse transcribed roughly 0.5 to 1 ug RNA with random hexamers. From the immunoSEQ multiplex PCR reads, TCRdb called clonotypes with MiXCR, one entry per CDR3 protein. In the table there are around 170,000 distinct CDR3 sequences, about 96% of which are singletons. The study, taken as a whole, reports: As the study acknowledged, the number of individuals in its TCR sequencing and HLA analysis was relatively small.

The sample holds one count of this clonotype. Its target is not known. Germline CDR1 reads MNHNS; CDR2 reads SASEGT. The length of the CDR3 is 13 residues. Trimming shortened V by 7 bases and J by 0 bases, and 10 bases separated the two germline ends. This chain connects TRBV6-1 to TRBJ2-7, with D uncertain. Specimen: CD4+ T cells from PBMCs. This clonotype originated in a human donor with Susac syndrome. In nucleotides, the CDR3 is TGTGCCAGCAACCTTGAGATCTCCTACGAGCAGTACTTC. Translation: CASNLEISYEQYF.